These 17 T cell receptor beta chains were all obtained from the same sample, sequenced in a study of T cell responses to AZD1222 COVID-19 vaccine. Using immunoSEQ multiplex PCR, the repertoire was profiled, and TCRdb retains in-frame clones only, with some absent. Here the sample spans 120,000 or so clones, over 80% being singletons. The sequenced sample was peripheral blood, obtained on day 0 of AZD1222 vaccination. Receptors were obtained from an adult in good health.

J is TRBJ2-7 and V is TRBV18; 7 nucleotides align to TRBD1. Trimming removed 3 bases from V and 10 bases from J; junction bases left unmatched: 27. Germline CDR1 and CDR2: KGHSH and LQKENI. The CDR3 length is 19 residues. The CDR3 sequence: CASSPRQGLSASMAEEQYF. CDR3 nucleotides: TGTGCCAGCTCACCCAGACAGGGCTTGAGTGCTTCAATGGCTGAGGAACAGTACTTC.

V gene TRBV6-1 combines with J gene TRBJ1-3; D is ambiguous. CDR3 length equals 13 residues. Trimming shortened V by 3 bases and J by 0 bases, and 3 bases separated the two germline ends. CDR1 and CDR2 from the germline V gene are MNHNS and SASEGT. CDR3 in DNA: TGTGCCAGCAGTGAGATCTCTGGAAACACCATATATTTT. As protein: CASSEISGNTIYF.

The rearrangement uses TRBV7-9 and TRBJ1-1, with D unclear. The CDR3 is 11 residues long. Looked up from germline, CDR1 is SEHNR and CDR2 is FQNEAQ (reference sequence). Trimming removed 8 bases from V and 6 bases from J, with 10 bases in between. Written as DNA, the CDR3 is TGTGCCAGCGGAATTGCAGCTGAAGCTTTCTTT. Amino acid sequence: CASGIAAEAFF.

The chain recombines TRBV6-6 with TRBJ2-5; possibly TRBD2 for D (7 bases). V lost 4 bases to trimming and J lost 2 bases, with 17 bases between them. The CDR3 is 16 residues long. Germline CDR1 MNHNY, CDR2 SVGAGI (reference sequence). In DNA, the CDR3 is TGTGCCAGCAGTTCCGTGGGAGGGGGGAGGCAAGAGACCCAGTACTTC. It codes for CASSSVGGGRQETQYF.

In DNA, the CDR3 is TGTGCCAGCAGCCAGGAAGGGGGCTACACCTTC. Its protein is CASSQEGGYTF. The gene calls are TRBV3-1 (or the pseudogene TRBV3-2) and TRBJ1-2; D remains ambiguous. The germline CDR1 and CDR2 sequences are LGHDT and YNNKEL (reference sequence). This CDR3 contains 11 residues. Trimming took off 3 bases at V and 8 bases at J, with 7 bases between the two ends.

The sample holds a few counts of this clone. The chain is built from TRBV3-1 (or the pseudogene TRBV3-2) and TRBJ2-7; D might be TRBD1 or TRBD2, each matching 6 bases. The CDR3 extends over 13 amino acids. V was shortened by 8 bases and J by 6 bases, with 17 bases between the two germline ends. Per germline, CDR1 LGHDT and CDR2 YNNKEL (reference sequence). The CDR3, as DNA: TGTGCCAGCGCGTGGGGGGCCCTGACCGAGCAGTACTTC. Translation: CASAWGALTEQYF.

This chain connects TRBV5-6 to TRBJ2-7, with D possibly TRBD2 on 5 matching bases. Per the germline V gene, CDR1 is SGHDT and CDR2 is YYEEEE. CDR3 length equals 15 residues. V was clipped by 0 bases and J by 6 bases, with 16 bases between them. CDR3 in DNA: TGTGCCAGCAGCTTGGGGGTGACGGGGAGAACCGAGCAGTACTTC. Residues: CASSLGVTGRTEQYF.

The rearrangement links TRBV2 to TRBJ1-5, with D uncertain. In germline, CDR1 is SNHLY, CDR2 FYNNEI. The V end lost 2 bases, the J end lost 4 bases, and 3 bases lay between the germline ends. The length of the CDR3 is 12 residues. CDR3 nucleotides: TGTGCCAGCAGTGAACAGAATCAGCCCCAGCATTTT. Translating it yields CASSEQNQPQHF.

The V call is TRBV2, the J call TRBJ1-1; 7 nucleotides agree with TRBD1. The CDR3 spans 14 residues. Trimming removed 2 bases from V and 3 bases from J; junction bases left unmatched: 3. The germline CDR1 and CDR2 sequences are SNHLY and FYNNEI. The CDR3 DNA follows: TGTGCCAGCAGTGAACTACAGGGGCACACTGAAGCTTTCTTT. It encodes CASSELQGHTEAFF. Based on the CDR3 plus reference TRBV2 and TRBJ1-1, the full variable domain is EPEVTQTPSHQVTQMGQEVILRCVPISNHLYFYWYRQILGQKVEFLVSFYNNEISEKSEIFDDQFSVERPDGSNFTLKIRSTKLEDSAMYFCASSELQGHTEAFFGQGTRLTVV.

This chain joins TRBV5-1 and TRBJ2-5, with D possibly being TRBD1 (6 bases). The CDR3 extends over 15 amino acids. Germline CDR1 reads SGHRS; CDR2 reads YFSETQ. Trimming took off 4 bases at V and 2 bases at J, with 15 bases between the two ends. DNA of the CDR3: TGCGCCAGCAGCCCTGGGGCGACAGGACAAGAGACCCAGTACTTC. It yields the protein CASSPGATGQETQYF.

The rearrangement uses TRBV7-2 and TRBJ1-5; D is unresolved. Germline loops: CDR1 SGHTA, CDR2 FQGNSA. The CDR3 has 15 residues. V lost 1 base to trimming and J lost 1 base, with 8 bases between them. CDR3 sequence: CASSLDIGSNQPQHF. CDR3 sequence (DNA): TGTGCCAGCAGCTTAGACATAGGGAGCAATCAGCCCCAGCATTTT.

This clone was observed a handful of times. The gene calls are TRBV24-1 and TRBJ2-1, with D unclear. The CDR3 has 14 residues. Germline CDR1 reads KGHDR; CDR2 reads SFDVKD. The V and J ends lost 3 bases and 8 bases respectively, with 13 bases between them. This CDR3 is CATSDNPPRYEQFF. CDR3 nucleotide sequence: TGTGCCACCAGTGATAATCCCCCACGTTATGAGCAGTTCTTC.

V gene TRBV5-8 combines with J gene TRBJ1-3; the D gene is possibly TRBD1 (6 bases). Germline V gene sequence: CDR1 SGHTS, CDR2 YDEGEE. CDR3 size: 15 residues. Deletions cut 1 base from V and 4 bases from J, with 12 bases between. DNA for the CDR3: TGTGCCAGCAGCTTGTTCGGGGGCTCGGGAAACACCATATATTTT. This gives the protein CASSLFGGSGNTIYF.

The chain links TRBV6-5 to TRBJ2-7; 7 bases match TRBD1. CDR3 length: 15 residues. The ends lost 4 bases at V and 3 bases at J; junction bases unmatched: 9. CDR1 and CDR2 from the germline V gene are MNHEY and SVGAGI. CDR3 coding DNA: TGTGCCAGCAGTTGGGACAGCAGCAACTACTACGAGCAGTACTTC. Protein: CASSWDSSNYYEQYF.

The chain carries TRBV11-3 and TRBJ2-7, with D tentatively TRBD1 (5 bases). This CDR3 has 15 amino acids. The V end lost 5 bases, the J end lost 5 bases, and 19 bases lay between the germline ends. The germline CDR1 and CDR2 sequences are SGHNT and YENEEA. CDR3 protein: CASSRPTVYLHEQYF. The CDR3 DNA follows: TGTGCCAGCAGCCGACCGACAGTATATCTCCACGAGCAGTACTTC.

The J gene is TRBJ1-6, the V gene TRBV19; perhaps TRBD1 as D (5 bases). Trimming took 1 base from V and 0 from J, leaving 7 bases between them. CDR3 length equals 16 residues. Germline values: CDR1 LNHDA, CDR2 SQIVND (reference sequence). CDR3 sequence reads: CASSIGDSSYNSPLHF. DNA of the CDR3: TGTGCCAGTAGTATAGGAGACAGCTCCTATAATTCACCCCTCCACTTT.

J is TRBJ2-7 and V is TRBV3-1 (or the pseudogene TRBV3-2); D remains unclear. V lost 5 bases, J lost 9 bases, and 23 bases lay in between. Germline values: CDR1 LGHDT, CDR2 YNNKEL (reference sequence). CDR3 size: 15 residues. The CDR3 protein is CASSDSMKAQNGQYF. For the CDR3, the DNA is TGTGCCAGCAGCGATTCTATGAAGGCCCAAAATGGGCAGTACTTC.